This TCR beta chain stems from a study of T cell responses to AZD1222 COVID-19 vaccine. Background on the study: Timing groups of about 4 and about 12 weeks for second doses were pooled.

Assay: immunoSEQ multiplex PCR; the TCRdb copy retains only in-frame clones and omits some. The sample contains approximately 110,000 clones, 80% to 90% of which appear only once. This clone was seen a handful of times. Its antigen is unidentified. Other DNA sequences in the same sample also yield this CDR3. Study findings and constraints: No day 14 peak samples; only post-peak repertoires were characterized. Among the donors, most were white British and more were female, and clonal diversity was possibly underestimated. Unmutated regions of variants are reportedly targeted by nearly half of spike-specific TCRs.

The CDR3 totals 15 residues. V was shortened by 2 bases and J by 0 bases, with 12 bases between the two germline ends. Germline loops: CDR1 SGHRS, CDR2 YFSETQ. This receptor was taken from an adult in good health. Here the sequenced sample was peripheral blood, taken on day 0 of AZD1222 vaccination. The rearrangement links TRBV5-1 to TRBJ2-7; tentative D call: TRBD1 (5 bases). In DNA form, the CDR3 reads TGCGCCAGCAGCTTAGGACAAACCAGCTCCTACGAGCAGTACTTC. Translating it yields CASSLGQTSSYEQYF.